A selection of T cell receptor beta chains follows, all from one sample in a study of blood T cell repertoires in COVID-19. Generated by immunoSEQ multiplex PCR, the TCRdb table keeps only in-frame clones and is missing some. The sample lists about 95,000 clones; 80% to 90% were seen once. Sample: peripheral blood. All receptors come from a man at least 80 years old with COVID-19, enrolled during active disease. Both conserved end residues are part of each CDR3. D genes are given only for firm matches. Only some rows state a clone size, as once, few, many or a class for expanded clones.

cdr3_length clone_size j_call d_call v_call cdr3_nt cdr3_aa
13 . TRBJ1-1 . TRBV2 TGTGCCACCGGGGAGATGTGGAACACTGAAGCTTTCTTT CATGEMWNTEAFF
14 . TRBJ2-1 . TRBV30 TGTGCCTGGAGGCAAATGGGGGGGGGCGATGAGCAGTTCTTC CAWRQMGGGDEQFF
14 once TRBJ2-7 . TRBV6-6 TGTGCCAGCAGTTACTCCAGGGGCTCCTACGAGCAGTACTTC CASSYSRGSYEQYF
14 . TRBJ1-2 . TRBV7-2 TGTGCCAGCAGCTTATCTGGACAGAACTATGGCTACACCTTC CASSLSGQNYGYTF
15 . TRBJ1-5 TRBD1 TRBV18 TGTGCCAGCTCACCACTCAGGGGGCGCGATCAGCCCCAGCATTTT CASSPLRGRDQPQHF
15 . TRBJ1-5 . TRBV5-1 TGCGCCAGCAGCTTGGCCGGGGGTGTAGGGCAGCCCCAGCATTTT CASSLAGGVGQPQHF
16 . TRBJ2-1 TRBD2 TRBV19 TGTGCCAGTAGTACTATCAGGGTAGCGGGAGAGGCTGAGCAGTTCTTC CASSTIRVAGEAEQFF
18 . TRBJ2-1 . TRBV10-3 TGTGCCATCGCTCTCTCAAGAGCCGGGGTGGGCCAGAGAGGTGAGCAGTTCTTC CAIALSRAGVGQRGEQFF
13 . TRBJ1-1 . TRBV28 TGTGCCAGCAGCCTACGCCCAGGGATTGAAGCTTTCTTT CASSLRPGIEAFF
21 . TRBJ2-3 TRBD2 TRBV4-1 TGCGCCAGCAGCCAAGGTTACTTCCATCGGGCTAGCGGGAGGGGCACAGATACGCAGTATTTT CASSQGYFHRASGRGTDTQYF
13 many TRBJ2-7 TRBD2 TRBV6-6 TGTGCCAGCAATAGCGGGAGTTCCTACGAGCAGTACTTC CASNSGSSYEQYF
15 . TRBJ2-7 TRBD2 TRBV19 TGTGCCAGTAGTATAGGGCTAGCGGGCCACTACGAGCAGTACTTC CASSIGLAGHYEQYF
14 . TRBJ1-1 . TRBV7-2 TGTGCCAGCAGATATAGACAGCTCAGGACTGAAGCTTTCTTT CASRYRQLRTEAFF
12 . TRBJ2-3 TRBD1 TRBV7-3 TGTGCCAGCAGCTCGACAGGGGATACGCAGTATTTT CASSSTGDTQYF
14 . TRBJ2-1 TRBD1 TRBV19 TGTGCCAGTAGTTCGGGACAGGGTAACAATGAGCAGTTCTTC CASSSGQGNNEQFF
15 . TRBJ2-1 TRBD1 TRBV11-1 TGTGCCAGCAGCCTAGGACAGGGACTCTACAATGAGCAGTTCTTC CASSLGQGLYNEQFF
12 . TRBJ2-5 . TRBV29-1 TGCAGCGTTGGGCAGCGCCGCGAGACCCAGTACTTC CSVGQRRETQYF
16 . TRBJ2-3 TRBD2 TRBV6-2/TRBV6-3 TGTGCCAGCAGTTACCAAAGCGGGGGAACGGCAGATACGCAGTATTTT CASSYQSGGTADTQYF
13 . TRBJ1-2 . TRBV7-3 TGTGCCAGCAGCCTACGGGGGGGACATGGCTACACCTTC CASSLRGGHGYTF
14 . TRBJ2-7 . TRBV6-5 TGTGCCAGCAGTTCCCGGACAGTTGTCTACGAGCAGTACTTC CASSSRTVVYEQYF
11 . TRBJ2-5 . TRBV20-1 TGCAGTGCTAGTCGAGAAGAGACCCAGTACTTC CSASREETQYF
14 few TRBJ1-3 . TRBV11-2 TGTGCCAGCAGCTTAATGAGCTCTGGAAACACCATATATTTT CASSLMSSGNTIYF
16 . TRBJ2-3 TRBD2 TRBV7-9 TGTGCCAGCAGCTTAGGTGCTAGCGGGGGGACAGATACGCAGTATTTT CASSLGASGGTDTQYF
13 . TRBJ2-7 . TRBV5-8 TGTGCCAGCAGCCCGAGGCCCGGTCGCGAGCAGTACTTC CASSPRPGREQYF
14 . TRBJ1-5 . TRBV4-3 TGCGCCAGCAGCCAGGGACATAGCAATCAGCCCCAGCATTTT CASSQGHSNQPQHF
15 . TRBJ2-2 TRBD1 TRBV3-1/TRBV3-2 TGTGCCAGCAGCCAACCGAGCGACAGGGCCGGGGAGCTGTTTTTT CASSQPSDRAGELFF
14 once TRBJ1-1 TRBD1 TRBV3-1/TRBV3-2 TGTGCCAGCAGTCTGGACAGGGGGGGGACTGAAGCTTTCTTT CASSLDRGGTEAFF
14 . TRBJ2-1 . TRBV5-4 TGTGCCAGCAGCTTGGAGTCGCAGGGCAATGAGCAGTTCTTC CASSLESQGNEQFF
16 . TRBJ1-5 . TRBV28 TGTGCCAGCAGTTTACGCCTGGGGCCGATCAATCAGCCCCAGCATTTT CASSLRLGPINQPQHF
14 . TRBJ1-1 TRBD1 TRBV7-3 TGTGCCAGCAGCTTATACGGACAGGGCACTGAAGCTTTCTTT CASSLYGQGTEAFF
15 once TRBJ1-5 . TRBV15 TGTGCCACCAGCAGAGAGGTGGCCTCGAGGCAGCCCCAGCATTTT CATSREVASRQPQHF
13 few TRBJ2-1 . TRBV30 TGTGCCTGGAGTCAAGACTGGGACAATGAGCAGTTCTTC CAWSQDWDNEQFF
16 . TRBJ1-4 TRBD1 TRBV7-9 TGTGCCAGCAGCTCAGGACACAGGGGAACTAATGAAAAACTGTTTTTT CASSSGHRGTNEKLFF
14 . TRBJ2-5 TRBD2 TRBV19 TGTGCCAGTAGTCCGGCTAGCGGGGCTCCGACCCAGTACTTC CASSPASGAPTQYF
15 . TRBJ1-2 . TRBV25-1 TGTGCCAGTCGCGCGACCCCCGCTCGGGACTATGGCTACACCTTC CASRATPARDYGYTF
15 . TRBJ2-7 TRBD1 TRBV19 TGTGCCAGTAGTATCCCCGGACAGGGTTTCCACGAGCAGTACTTC CASSIPGQGFHEQYF
14 . TRBJ2-5 TRBD2 TRBV27 TGTGCCAGCAGTTTATGGGGGAGGGGAGAGACCCAGTACTTC CASSLWGRGETQYF
13 . TRBJ2-5 . TRBV6-5 TGTGCCAGCAAACTCTCAGGGCAGGAGACCCAGTACTTC CASKLSGQETQYF
19 once TRBJ2-3 TRBD1 TRBV6-2/TRBV6-3 TGTGCCAGCAGTTACGTCTCCGGGACAGTTACCCCCGGCACAGATACGCAGTATTTT CASSYVSGTVTPGTDTQYF
13 . TRBJ1-1 . TRBV7-3 TGTGCCAGCAGCCCACAGGGAGAAACTGAAGCTTTCTTT CASSPQGETEAFF
15 once TRBJ2-5 TRBD2 TRBV19 TGTGCCAGTAGTACCCAGACTAGCGGGAGAGAGACCCAGTACTTC CASSTQTSGRETQYF
16 . TRBJ2-6 TRBD1 TRBV29-1 TGCAGCGTAGGGGACAGGGTGAGATCTGGGGCCAACGTCCTGACTTTC CSVGDRVRSGANVLTF
13 . TRBJ2-3 . TRBV19 TGTGCCAGTAGTACAGGACTCACAGATACGCAGTATTTT CASSTGLTDTQYF
16 . TRBJ1-6 . TRBV9 TGTGCCAGCTCGGTTTCCGGGAGGGAGATTAATTCACCCCTCCACTTT CASSVSGREINSPLHF
16 . TRBJ2-1 TRBD1 TRBV24-1 TGTGCCACCAGTGACCCGACAGGGAACCGCTACAATGAGCAGTTCTTC CATSDPTGNRYNEQFF
12 . TRBJ2-1 . TRBV19 TGTGCCAGTAGTATGGCCGCTAATGAGCAGTTCTTC CASSMAANEQFF
16 . TRBJ2-7 TRBD2 TRBV18 TGTGCCAGCTCACCACGGACTAGCGGGGGCTCCTACGAGCAGTACTTC CASSPRTSGGSYEQYF
14 . TRBJ1-1 TRBD1 TRBV10-1 TGCGCCAGCACCAAAGACAGGGACGCAGAGAAAGCTTTCTTT CASTKDRDAEKAFF
14 . TRBJ1-6 TRBD1 TRBV7-9 TGTGCCAGCAGGGCGGGACAGTATAATTCACCCCTCCACTTT CASRAGQYNSPLHF
14 . TRBJ2-5 . TRBV5-5 TGTGCCAGCAGCATACCGGCGGGACAAGAGACCCAGTACTTC CASSIPAGQETQYF
12 . TRBJ2-7 TRBD2 TRBV5-1 TGCGCCAGCAGCTATGGGGAGGGCGAGCAGTACTTC CASSYGEGEQYF
12 . TRBJ1-1 . TRBV19 TGTGCCAGTAGTATGCGGGGCGCTGAAGCTTTCTTT CASSMRGAEAFF
17 . TRBJ2-7 TRBD1 TRBV6-1 TGTGCCAGCAGTGATACCCCCCCCCGGACAGGGTCCTACGAGCAGTACTTC CASSDTPPRTGSYEQYF
14 . TRBJ1-3 . TRBV9 TGTGCCAGCAGCGTAGCGGTGACAGGAAACACCATATATTTT CASSVAVTGNTIYF
13 . TRBJ2-5 . TRBV12-3/TRBV12-4 TGTGCCAGCAGTTTGGGGCAGAAAGAGACCCAGTACTTC CASSLGQKETQYF
11 once TRBJ1-2 . TRBV2 TGTGCCAGCAGTCCCGAACTGGGCTACACCTTC CASSPELGYTF